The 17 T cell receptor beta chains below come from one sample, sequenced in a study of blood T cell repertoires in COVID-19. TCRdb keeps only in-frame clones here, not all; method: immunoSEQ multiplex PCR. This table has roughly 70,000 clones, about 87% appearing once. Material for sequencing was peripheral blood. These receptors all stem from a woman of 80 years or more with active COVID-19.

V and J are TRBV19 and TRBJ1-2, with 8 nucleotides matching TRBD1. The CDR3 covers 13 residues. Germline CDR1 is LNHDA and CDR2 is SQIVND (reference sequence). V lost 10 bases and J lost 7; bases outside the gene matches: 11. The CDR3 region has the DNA TGTGCCAATCCGCGGAGCAGGGGGCTTGGCTACACCTTC. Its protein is CANPRSRGLGYTF. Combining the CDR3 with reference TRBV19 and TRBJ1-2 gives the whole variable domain DGGITQSPKYLFRKEGQNVTLSCEQNLNHDAMYWYRQDPGQGLRLIYYSQIVNDFQKGDIAEGYSVSREKKESFPLTVTSAQKNPTAFYLCANPRSRGLGYTFGSGTRLTVV.

The CDR3 region is CASSLGTSNTGELFF. Here the CDR3 DNA reads TGTGCCAGCAGCTTGGGGACTAGCAACACCGGGGAGCTGTTTTTT. The chain carries TRBV5-4 and TRBJ2-2; 8 bases fit TRBD2. CDR3 length: 15 residues. The trim removed 0 bases at V and 2 bases at J, leaving 0 bases unmatched. Germline CDR1 SGHNT, CDR2 YYREEE (reference sequence).

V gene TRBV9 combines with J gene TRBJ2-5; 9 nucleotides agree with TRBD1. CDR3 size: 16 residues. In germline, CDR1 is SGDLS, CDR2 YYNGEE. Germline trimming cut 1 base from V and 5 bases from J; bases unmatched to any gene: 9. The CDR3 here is CASSVQQGAHWETQYF. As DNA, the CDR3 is TGTGCCAGCAGCGTACAACAGGGGGCGCATTGGGAGACCCAGTACTTC. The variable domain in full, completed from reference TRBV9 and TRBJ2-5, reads DSGVTQTPKHLITATGQRVTLRCSPRSGDLSVYWYQQSLDQGLQFLIQYYNGEERAKGNILERFSAQQFPDLHSELNLSSLELGDSALYFCASSVQQGAHWETQYFGPGTRLLVL.

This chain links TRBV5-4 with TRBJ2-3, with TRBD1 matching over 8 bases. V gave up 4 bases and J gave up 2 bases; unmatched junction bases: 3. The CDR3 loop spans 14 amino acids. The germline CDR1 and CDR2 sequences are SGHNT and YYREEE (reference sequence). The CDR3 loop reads CASSRTGNTDTQYF. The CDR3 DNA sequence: TGTGCCAGCAGCAGGACAGGGAACACAGATACGCAGTATTTT.

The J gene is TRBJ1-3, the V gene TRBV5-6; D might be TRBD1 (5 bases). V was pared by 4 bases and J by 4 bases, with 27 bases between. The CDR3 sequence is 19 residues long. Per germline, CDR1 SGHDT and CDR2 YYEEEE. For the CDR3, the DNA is TGTGCCAGCAGCCCTCAGACGGCCGGCAGGGAAAGTTACGGAAACACCATATATTTT. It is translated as CASSPQTAGRESYGNTIYF.

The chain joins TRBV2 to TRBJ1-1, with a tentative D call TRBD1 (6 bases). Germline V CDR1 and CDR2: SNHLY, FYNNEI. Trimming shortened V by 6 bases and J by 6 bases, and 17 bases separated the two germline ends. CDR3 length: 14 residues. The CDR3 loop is CASSVGGASAEAFF. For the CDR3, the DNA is TGTGCCAGCAGCGTTGGGGGCGCATCCGCTGAAGCTTTCTTT.

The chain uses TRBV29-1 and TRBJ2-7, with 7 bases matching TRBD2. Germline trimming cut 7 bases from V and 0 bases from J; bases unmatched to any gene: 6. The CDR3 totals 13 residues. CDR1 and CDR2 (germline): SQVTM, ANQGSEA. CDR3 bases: TGCAGCGAAAAAGGGAGGGTCTCCTACGAGCAGTACTTC. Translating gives CSEKGRVSYEQYF.

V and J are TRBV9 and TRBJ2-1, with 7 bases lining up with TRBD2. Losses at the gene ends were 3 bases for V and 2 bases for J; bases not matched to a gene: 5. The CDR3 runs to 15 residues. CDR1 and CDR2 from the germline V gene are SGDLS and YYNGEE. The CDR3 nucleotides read TGTGCCAGCAGCGCCAGCGGGATAGCCTACAATGAGCAGTTCTTC. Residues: CASSASGIAYNEQFF.

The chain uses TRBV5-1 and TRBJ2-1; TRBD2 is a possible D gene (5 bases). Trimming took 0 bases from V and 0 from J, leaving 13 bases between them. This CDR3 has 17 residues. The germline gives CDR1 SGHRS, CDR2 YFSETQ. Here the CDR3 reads CASSLESTGSSYNEQFF. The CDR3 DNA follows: TGCGCCAGCAGCTTGGAGAGTACGGGGAGCTCCTACAATGAGCAGTTCTTC.

CDR3 residues: CASSFVTGGFYEQYF. The DNA of the CDR3 is TGTGCCAGCAGCTTTGTGACAGGGGGCTTCTACGAGCAGTACTTC. V gene TRBV5-4 combines with J gene TRBJ2-7, with 10 bases fitting TRBD1. There are 15 residues in the CDR3. Germline CDR1 SGHNT, CDR2 YYREEE (reference sequence). The V gene end was trimmed by 2 bases and the J gene end by 3 bases; junction bases not matched to a gene: 5.

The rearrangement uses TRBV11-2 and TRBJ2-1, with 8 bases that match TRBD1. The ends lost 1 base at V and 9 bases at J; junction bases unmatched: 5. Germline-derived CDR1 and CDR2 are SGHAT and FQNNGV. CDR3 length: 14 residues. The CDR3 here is CASSLGRGPGEQFF. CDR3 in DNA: TGTGCCAGCAGCTTAGGCAGGGGGCCGGGTGAGCAGTTCTTC.

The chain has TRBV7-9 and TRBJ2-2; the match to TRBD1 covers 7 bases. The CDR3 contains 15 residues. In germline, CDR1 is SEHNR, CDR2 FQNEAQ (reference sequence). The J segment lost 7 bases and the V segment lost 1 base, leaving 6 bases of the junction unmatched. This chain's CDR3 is CASSLVTGEGGELFF. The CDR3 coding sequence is TGTGCCAGCAGCTTAGTCACAGGGGAAGGCGGGGAGCTGTTTTTT.

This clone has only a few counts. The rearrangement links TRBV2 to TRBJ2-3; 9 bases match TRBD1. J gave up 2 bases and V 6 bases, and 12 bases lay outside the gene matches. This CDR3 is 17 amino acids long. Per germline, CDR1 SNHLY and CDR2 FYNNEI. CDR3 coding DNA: TGTGCCAGCAGGGATAATACAGGGGGCGTCGTCACAGATACGCAGTATTTT. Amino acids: CASRDNTGGVVTDTQYF.

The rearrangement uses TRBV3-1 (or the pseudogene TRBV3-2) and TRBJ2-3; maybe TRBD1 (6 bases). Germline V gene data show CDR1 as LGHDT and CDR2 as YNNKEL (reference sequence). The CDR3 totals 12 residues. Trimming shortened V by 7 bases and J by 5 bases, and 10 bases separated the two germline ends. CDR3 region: CASKLRGDTQYF. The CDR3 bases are TGTGCCAGCAAACTCAGGGGAGATACGCAGTATTTT.

The CDR3 loop is CASSSAPGLLTDTQYF. Written as DNA, the CDR3 is TGTGCCAGCAGTTCCGCCCCGGGACTACTCACAGATACGCAGTATTTT. This rearrangement joins TRBV5-6 to TRBJ2-3; 7 nucleotides line up with TRBD2. The length of the CDR3 is 16 residues. Germline assignment: CDR1 SGHDT and CDR2 YYEEEE. V trimming: 5 bases; J trimming: 2 bases; junction bases outside the gene matches: 11.

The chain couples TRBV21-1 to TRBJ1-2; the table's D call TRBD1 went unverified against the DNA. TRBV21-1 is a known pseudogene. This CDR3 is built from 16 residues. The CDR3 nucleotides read TGTGCCAGTCAGCATGGATCGGGACAGGGGGAAAGTGGCTACACCTTC. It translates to CASQHGSGQGESGYTF.

The CDR3 sequence is CASSPYRVPLGANVLTF. The CDR3 DNA reads TGTGCCAGCAGTCCGTACCGGGTGCCCCTCGGGGCCAACGTCCTGACTTTC. V is TRBV6-6 and J is TRBJ2-6; D is uncertain. The length of the CDR3 is 17 residues. Trimming removed 5 bases at V and 4 bases at J, with 18 bases between. Germline CDR1 is MNHNY and CDR2 is SVGAGI (reference sequence).